This T cell receptor (beta chain) was observed in a study of T-cell reconstitution after alpha-beta-depleted transplantation in children. This CDR3 is built from 17 residues. V lost 9 bases and J lost 3; bases outside the gene matches: 17. The table lists this clonotype with a few counts. Unique molecular identifiers were used to barcode this TCRbeta library. One entry per CDR3 protein, called by TCRdb with MiXCR from the PCR reads. The sample has about 16,000 distinct CDR3 sequences, less than 9.5% seen once. The gene calls are TRBV5-7 and TRBJ2-1; 8 bases line up with TRBD2. TRBV5-7 is known as an ORF, though its function is uncertain. Sequenced here: PBMCs, mostly from graft donor cells, sampled 60 days after TCRalphabeta/CD19-depleted stem cell transplant. The receptor comes from a boy under three years old who had a stem cell transplant for Wiskott-Aldrich syndrome, so the T cells may come from the graft donor. The CDR3, as DNA: TGTGCCATGAGCCCAGGGAGCGGGAGCTCAAACTACAATGAGCAGTTCTTC. This codes for CAMSPGSGSSNYNEQFF.